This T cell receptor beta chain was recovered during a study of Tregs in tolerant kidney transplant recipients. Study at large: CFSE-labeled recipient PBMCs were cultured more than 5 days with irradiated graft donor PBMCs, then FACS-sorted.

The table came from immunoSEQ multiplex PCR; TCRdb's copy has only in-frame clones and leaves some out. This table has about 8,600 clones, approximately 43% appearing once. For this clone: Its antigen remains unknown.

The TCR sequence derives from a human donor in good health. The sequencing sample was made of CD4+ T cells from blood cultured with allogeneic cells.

The CDR3 reads CAINLPGTVELFF. The DNA of the CDR3 is TGTGCCATCAACCTACCGGGGACAGTTGAGCTTTTCTTT. The rearrangement links TRBV10-3 to TRBJ1-1; 7 nucleotides agree with TRBD1. V trimming: 7 bases; J trimming: 13 bases; junction bases outside the gene matches: 15. CDR1 ENHRY and CDR2 SYGVKD come from the germline V gene. The CDR3 loop spans 13 amino acids.